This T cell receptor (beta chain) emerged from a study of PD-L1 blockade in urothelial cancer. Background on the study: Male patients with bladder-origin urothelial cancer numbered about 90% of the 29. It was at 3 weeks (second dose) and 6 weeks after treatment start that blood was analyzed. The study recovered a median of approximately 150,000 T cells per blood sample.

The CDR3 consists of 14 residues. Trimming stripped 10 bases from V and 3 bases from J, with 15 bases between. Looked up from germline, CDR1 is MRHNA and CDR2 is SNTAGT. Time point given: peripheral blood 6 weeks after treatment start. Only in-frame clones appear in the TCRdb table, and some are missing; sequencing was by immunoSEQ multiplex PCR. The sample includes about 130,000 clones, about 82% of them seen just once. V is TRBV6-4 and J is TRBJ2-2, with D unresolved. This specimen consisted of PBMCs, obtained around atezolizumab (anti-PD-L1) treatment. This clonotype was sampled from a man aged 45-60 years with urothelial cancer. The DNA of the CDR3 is TGTGCCACCCGAGTGAGCCCGGACACCGGGGAGCTGTTTTTT. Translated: CATRVSPDTGELFF.